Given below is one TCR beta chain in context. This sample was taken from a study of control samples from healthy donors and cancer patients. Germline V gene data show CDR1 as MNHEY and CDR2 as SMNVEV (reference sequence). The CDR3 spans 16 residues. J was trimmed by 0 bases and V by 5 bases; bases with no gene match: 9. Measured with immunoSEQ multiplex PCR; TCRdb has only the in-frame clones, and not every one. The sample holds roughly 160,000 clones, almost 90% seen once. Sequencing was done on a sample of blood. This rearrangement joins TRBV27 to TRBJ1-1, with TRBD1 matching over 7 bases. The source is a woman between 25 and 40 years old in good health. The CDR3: CASSRQGGAVNTEAFF. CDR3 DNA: TGTGCCAGCAGTCGCCAGGGGGGGGCGGTGAACACTGAAGCTTTCTTT.